These 9 T cell receptor beta chains were all obtained from the same sample, sequenced in a study of T-cell reconstitution after alpha-beta-depleted transplantation in children. Preparation of the TCRbeta library was carried out with unique molecular identifiers. MiXCR, run by TCRdb on the PCR reads, gives a single entry per CDR3 protein. The profile shows roughly 120,000 distinct CDR3 sequences, 10% of them singletons. Here the sequenced sample was PBMCs from the stem cell graft donor, taken from the stem cell graft. The receptor set was obtained from a human donor who donated a stem cell graft to a child with acute lymphoblastic leukemia.

This clonotype was observed at least ten times. The chain carries TRBV29-1 and TRBJ2-1; D is unresolved. This CDR3 spans 11 amino acids. Germline V gives CDR1 SQVTM, CDR2 ANQGSEA. Deletions cut 4 bases from V and 12 bases from J, with 13 bases between. The CDR3 spells CSVGWRQGQFF. CDR3 coding DNA: TGCAGCGTTGGATGGAGACAAGGGCAGTTCTTC.

This clonotype was observed many times. This chain connects TRBV7-9 to TRBJ1-2; D remains unclear. Germline assignment: CDR1 SEHNR and CDR2 FQNEAQ (reference sequence). This CDR3 has 14 amino acids. Trimming cost V 3 bases and J 4 bases, with 12 bases left between them. The CDR3: CASSFSRESYGYTF. In DNA, the CDR3 is TGTGCCAGCAGCTTCAGTAGGGAGAGCTATGGCTACACCTTC.

This clonotype was seen many times. CDR3 sequence: CASRGASGRGSDTQYF. In nucleotides, the CDR3 is TGTGCCAGCAGGGGAGCTAGCGGGAGGGGGTCAGATACGCAGTATTTT. The chain recombines TRBV6-1 with TRBJ2-3; 12 bases agree with TRBD2. The V segment lost 6 bases and the J segment 4 bases; nucleotides outside the gene matches: 8. The germline V gene has CDR1 MNHNS and CDR2 SASEGT. CDR3 length equals 16 residues.

The sample holds many counts of this clonotype. The CDR3 loop is CASSLATGRGTGELFF. The CDR3 region has the DNA TGCGCCAGCAGCTTGGCCACCGGCAGGGGCACCGGGGAGCTGTTTTTT. This chain joins TRBV5-1 and TRBJ2-2; a weak D match, TRBD1 (6 bases). The CDR3 totals 16 residues. Per the germline V gene, CDR1 is SGHRS and CDR2 is YFSETQ. V was clipped by 0 bases and J by 4 bases, with 13 bases between them.

There are many counts of this clonotype. The V call is TRBV2, the J call TRBJ2-2; D gene unclear. Germline loops: CDR1 SNHLY, CDR2 FYNNEI. V was pared by 6 bases and J by 7 bases, with 12 bases between. The CDR3 is made up of 13 amino acids. For the CDR3, the DNA is TGTGCCAGCAGCTTGCCGTGGATCGGGGAGCTGTTTTTT. Its translation is CASSLPWIGELFF.

Only a few counts were recorded for this clonotype. The V call is TRBV11-2, the J call TRBJ2-1; 11 nucleotides line up with TRBD2. This CDR3 has 15 amino acids. The V gene's germline CDR1 is SGHAT and CDR2 FQNNGV. The J segment lost 7 bases and the V segment lost 1 base, leaving 3 bases of the junction unmatched. The CDR3 DNA sequence: TGTGCCAGCAGCTTAGTTTGGACTAGCGGGAATGAGCAGTTCTTC. Amino acid sequence: CASSLVWTSGNEQFF.

This clonotype came up many times. The rearrangement links TRBV5-1 to TRBJ1-6; no clear D. The CDR3 has 13 amino acids. V was pared by 5 bases and J by 4 bases, with 7 bases between. The germline V gene encodes CDR1 SGHRS and CDR2 YFSETQ. The CDR3 sequence: CASSSSYNSPLHF. As DNA, the CDR3 is TGCGCCAGCAGTTCCAGTTATAATTCACCCCTCCACTTT.

In its sample, this clonotype was seen many times. This chain links TRBV19 with TRBJ2-6; the D is unclear. V was shortened by 5 bases and J by 0 bases, with 14 bases between the two germline ends. Looked up from germline, CDR1 is LNHDA and CDR2 is SQIVND (reference sequence). This CDR3 has 17 residues. CDR3 bases: TGTGCCAGTAGTTCTTCCCTCCAGAGCTCTGGGGCCAACGTCCTGACTTTC. It codes for CASSSSLQSSGANVLTF.

This clonotype was counted many times. J is TRBJ2-7 and V is TRBV12-3 or TRBV12-4; 9 positions match TRBD2. Unmatched junction bases numbered 7, after V lost 2 bases and J lost 5 bases. There are 15 residues in the CDR3. The CDR3: CASSLIGASGNEQYF. The CDR3 coding sequence is TGTGCCAGCAGTTTAATCGGGGCTAGCGGGAACGAGCAGTACTTC.